These 8 T cell receptor beta chains share one sample of origin, sequenced in a study of blood T cell repertoires in COVID-19. Using immunoSEQ multiplex PCR, the repertoire was profiled, and TCRdb retains in-frame clones only, with some absent. Here the sample spans around 310,000 clones, 88% being singletons. The sequenced sample was PBMCs or T cells enriched from blood (not recorded which). The source of these receptors is a man aged 25 to 40 who had recovered from COVID-19.

The chain is built from TRBV5-1 and TRBJ2-7; no reliable D call. Germline V CDR1 and CDR2: SGHRS, YFSETQ. The CDR3 runs to 12 residues. V shed 0 bases and J shed 5 bases, with 6 bases lying between them. CDR3 nucleotides: TGCGCCAGCAGCTTGGTCCAGGACGAGCAGTACTTC. This codes for CASSLVQDEQYF.

This clone was detected many times. The chain couples TRBV19 to TRBJ1-5; D perhaps matches TRBD1 (5 bases). V was clipped by 7 bases and J by 0 bases, with 13 bases between them. The CDR3 loop spans 15 amino acids. Germline V CDR1 and CDR2: LNHDA, SQIVND (reference sequence). The CDR3 nucleotides are TGTGCCAGTAAAGGGGCGGTTAATAGCAATCAGCCCCAGCATTTT. This encodes CASKGAVNSNQPQHF.

This chain connects TRBV27 to TRBJ1-6; D is uncertain. CDR1 and CDR2 from the germline V gene are MNHEY and SMNVEV (reference sequence). V was cut by 0 bases and J by 6 bases, with 12 bases left in between. This CDR3 contains 16 residues. CDR3 coding DNA: TGTGCCAGCAGTTTATCCCTTGAGGGTTCTAATTCACCCCTCCACTTT. Amino acid sequence: CASSLSLEGSNSPLHF.

This clone was observed once. The J gene is TRBJ1-2, the V gene TRBV18; the match to TRBD1 covers 8 bases. Germline V gene data show CDR1 as KGHSH and CDR2 as LQKENI. Trimming at V came to 3 bases and at J to 6 bases, leaving 9 bases not matched to a gene. The CDR3 sequence is 15 residues long. The CDR3 loop is CASSPRQGFSDGYTF. The CDR3 DNA sequence: TGTGCCAGCTCACCGAGACAGGGGTTTTCGGATGGCTACACCTTC.

The gene calls are TRBV2 and TRBJ1-2, with 8 bases lining up with TRBD1. V shed 1 base, J shed 8 bases, and the junction held 9 bases outside the gene matches. Germline V gene sequence: CDR1 SNHLY, CDR2 FYNNEI. The CDR3 consists of 15 residues. CDR3 sequence: CASSEVGQGGAGYTF. Here the CDR3 DNA reads TGTGCCAGCAGTGAAGTTGGACAGGGCGGAGCCGGCTACACCTTC. The entire variable domain, with the rest obtained from reference TRBV2 and TRBJ1-2, is as follows: EPEVTQTPSHQVTQMGQEVILRCVPISNHLYFYWYRQILGQKVEFLVSFYNNEISEKSEIFDDQFSVERPDGSNFTLKIRSTKLEDSAMYFCASSEVGQGGAGYTFGSGTRLTVV.

The chain recombines TRBV7-8 with TRBJ2-3; 8 bases line up with TRBD1. V lost 5 bases to trimming and J lost 4 bases; unmatched junction nucleotides: 11. In germline, CDR1 is SGHVS, CDR2 FQNEAQ. This CDR3 is built from 16 residues. Here the CDR3 DNA reads TGTGCCAGCAGCCCGGACAGGGCGGCAGGAGCAGATACGCAGTATTTT. This encodes CASSPDRAAGADTQYF.

V gene TRBV2 combines with J gene TRBJ1-5, with 8 bases aligning to TRBD1. The CDR3 covers 13 residues. V shed 5 bases, J shed 7 bases, and the junction held 4 bases outside the gene matches. Per germline, CDR1 SNHLY and CDR2 FYNNEI. The CDR3 sequence: CASSQDREQPQHF. CDR3 coding DNA: TGTGCCAGCAGTCAGGACAGGGAACAGCCCCAGCATTTT. The whole variable domain, remainder taken from reference TRBV2 and TRBJ1-5, is EPEVTQTPSHQVTQMGQEVILRCVPISNHLYFYWYRQILGQKVEFLVSFYNNEISEKSEIFDDQFSVERPDGSNFTLKIRSTKLEDSAMYFCASSQDREQPQHFGDGTRLSIL.

The gene calls are TRBV10-3 and TRBJ1-2, with a tentative D call TRBD1 (6 bases). The germline V and J ends were trimmed by 3 bases and 7 bases, with 18 bases remaining between them. CDR1 and CDR2 (germline): ENHRY, SYGVKD. The CDR3 sequence is 15 residues long. The CDR3 coding sequence is TGTGCCATCAGTGAAAGTCCAGGGGAAGTGAGTGGCTACACCTTC. Translation gives CAISESPGEVSGYTF.